This T cell receptor (beta chain) was documented in a study of response to subunit inactivated influenza vaccine. TCRdb fed the RT-PCR reads into MiXCR, producing one record per CDR3 protein. The sample holds about 540,000 distinct CDR3 sequences; under 30% are singletons and the top ten take approximately 3%. The CDR3 has 14 residues. CDR1 is SGHNT, CDR2 YYREEE, per germline (reference sequence). Between the trimmed V and J ends, which lost 6 bases and 4 bases, there was a span of 16 bases. These sequences were also reported in another study, on T cells expressing NK-cell markers. That publication notes: Generation of TCR beta cDNA was performed by 5'RACE template switching incorporating UMIs.

This clonotype originated in a man aged 50 to 59 who received an inactivated influenza vaccine. The chain uses TRBV5-4 and TRBJ2-5, with D maybe TRBD2 (6 bases). The sequences come from CD4+ T cells sorted from PBMCs, collected 12 days after vaccination. CDR3 protein: CASTREGGRETQYF. The CDR3 nucleotides read TGTGCCAGCACCCGAGAGGGAGGCCGAGAGACCCAGTACTTC. Supplemented by reference TRBV5-4 and TRBJ2-5, the full variable domain reads ETGVTQSPTHLIKTRGQQVTLRCSSQSGHNTVSWYQQALGQGPQFIFQYYREEENGRGNFPPRFSGLQFPNYSSELNVNALELDDSALYLCASTREGGRETQYFGPGTRLLVL.